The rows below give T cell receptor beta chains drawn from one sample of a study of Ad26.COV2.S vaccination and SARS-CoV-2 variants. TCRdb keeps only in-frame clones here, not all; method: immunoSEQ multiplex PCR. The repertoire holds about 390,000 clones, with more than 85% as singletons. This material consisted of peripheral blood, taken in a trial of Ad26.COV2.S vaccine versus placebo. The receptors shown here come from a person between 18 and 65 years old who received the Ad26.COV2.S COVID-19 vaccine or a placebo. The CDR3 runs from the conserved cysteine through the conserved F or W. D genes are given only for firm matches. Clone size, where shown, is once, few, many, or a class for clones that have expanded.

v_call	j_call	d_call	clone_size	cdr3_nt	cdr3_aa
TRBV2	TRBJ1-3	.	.	TGTGCCAGCAGTGATGAGGGAAACACCATATATTTT	CASSDEGNTIYF
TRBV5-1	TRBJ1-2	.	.	TGCGCCAGCAGCTTGGGTACAGGGCTTGAAGGCTACACCTTC	CASSLGTGLEGYTF
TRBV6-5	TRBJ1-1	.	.	TGTGCCAGCAGTTACTCCGCACGTATCACTGAAGCTTTCTTT	CASSYSARITEAFF
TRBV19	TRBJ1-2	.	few	TGTGCCAGTAGTATAAGGGGGAGAAACTATGGCTACACCTTC	CASSIRGRNYGYTF
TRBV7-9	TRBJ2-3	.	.	TGTGCCAGCAGGAAACTCATCCGAGGTCTTTCAAAAGTTGATACGCAGTATTTT	CASRKLIRGLSKVDTQYF
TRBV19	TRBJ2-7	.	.	TGTGCCAGTAGCACTAGTGGGTACGAGCAGTACTTC	CASSTSGYEQYF
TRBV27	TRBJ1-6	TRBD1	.	TGTGCCAGCAGTTTAGGGGTGGGACAGGGGCGTACAAAGAATTCACCCCTCCACTTT	CASSLGVGQGRTKNSPLHF
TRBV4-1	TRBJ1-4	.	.	TGCGCCAGCAGCCAAGTCCTCAGGCACGCAGCTGACGAAAAACTGTTTTTT	CASSQVLRHAADEKLFF
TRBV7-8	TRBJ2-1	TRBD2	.	TGTGCCAGCAGCTTATGGCGGGGAGGGCCCAATGAGCAGTTCTTC	CASSLWRGGPNEQFF
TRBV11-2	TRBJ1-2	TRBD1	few	TGTGCCAGCAGCTCGTTATCGGACAGGGGGCCAAGGACCGGCTACACCTTC	CASSSLSDRGPRTGYTF
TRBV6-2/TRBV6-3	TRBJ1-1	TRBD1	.	TGTGCCAGCAGTGGGGGGACAGGGGAGAACACTGAAGCTTTCTTT	CASSGGTGENTEAFF
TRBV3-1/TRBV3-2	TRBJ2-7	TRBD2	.	TGTGCCAGCAGCCAAGGCCCTAGCGGGGGCTACGAGCAGTACTTC	CASSQGPSGGYEQYF
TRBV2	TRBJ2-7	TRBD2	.	TGTGCCAGTATCCGGGGGGGCTCCGAGCAGTACTTC	CASIRGGSEQYF
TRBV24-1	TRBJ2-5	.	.	TGTGCCACCAGTGTGGCGGGGTCGGAGACCCAGTACTTC	CATSVAGSETQYF
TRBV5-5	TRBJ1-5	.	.	TGTGCCAGCAGCCGAGGGAGCACTCAGCCCCAGCATTTT	CASSRGSTQPQHF
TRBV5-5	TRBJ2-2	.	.	TGTGCCAGCAGCTTGATCACCGGGGAGCTGTTTTTT	CASSLITGELFF
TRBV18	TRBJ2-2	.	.	TGTGCCAGCTCAACTCAGGGGATGAACACCGGGGAGCTGTTTTTT	CASSTQGMNTGELFF
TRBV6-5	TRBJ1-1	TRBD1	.	TGTGCCAGCAGGCGTCGGGACAGAGCGAACACTGAAGCTTTCTTT	CASRRRDRANTEAFF
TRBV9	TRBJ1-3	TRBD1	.	TGTGCCAGCAGCGTAGCTACAGGGGCGCGCGGAAACACCATATATTTT	CASSVATGARGNTIYF
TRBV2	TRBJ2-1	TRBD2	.	TGTGCCAGCAGTGCGTCAGCGGGGGGATACAATGAGCAGTTCTTC	CASSASAGGYNEQFF
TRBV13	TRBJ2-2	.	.	TGTGCCAGCAGCATATCCACCGGGGAGCTGTTTTTT	CASSISTGELFF
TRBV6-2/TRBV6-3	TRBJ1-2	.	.	TGTGCCAGCAGCCCCGGACAGTTCCATGGCTACACCTTC	CASSPGQFHGYTF
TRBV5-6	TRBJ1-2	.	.	TGTGCCAGCAGCTTGGATCGGCCCTTGACCGGTGGCTACACCTTC	CASSLDRPLTGGYTF
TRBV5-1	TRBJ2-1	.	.	TGCGCCAGCAGCTTAGGGGTAGGTTACAATGAGCAGTTCTTC	CASSLGVGYNEQFF
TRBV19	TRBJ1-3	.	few	TGTGCCAGTAGTATAGGGCGGCGAAACACCATATATTTT	CASSIGRRNTIYF
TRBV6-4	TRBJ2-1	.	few	TGTGCCAGCAGTGCCGGGGGGCCCCAGGGTGAGCAGTTCTTC	CASSAGGPQGEQFF
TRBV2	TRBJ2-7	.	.	TGTGCCAGCATCCCGCGAGCAGGAAACTACGAGCAGTACTTC	CASIPRAGNYEQYF
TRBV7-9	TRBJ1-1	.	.	TGTGCCAGCAGTCGGTTCGGAGAAGCTTTCTTT	CASSRFGEAFF
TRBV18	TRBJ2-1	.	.	TGTGCCAGCTCCCCCCGGGATGAGCAGTTCTTC	CASSPRDEQFF
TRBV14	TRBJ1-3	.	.	TGTGCCAGCAGCCAAGATGCCGTAGGGAGAGGAAACACCATATATTTT	CASSQDAVGRGNTIYF
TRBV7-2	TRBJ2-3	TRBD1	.	TGTGCCAGCAGCTTAGGCTACAGGGGGGATACGCAGTATTTT	CASSLGYRGDTQYF
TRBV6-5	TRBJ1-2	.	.	TGTGCCAGCAGCCTCAGAAACAGGGATCAAGGCTACACCTTC	CASSLRNRDQGYTF